These 10 T cell receptor beta chains were all obtained from the same sample, sequenced in a study of blood T cell repertoires in COVID-19. Assay: immunoSEQ multiplex PCR; the TCRdb copy retains only in-frame clones and omits some. This table holds 400,000 or so clones, approximately 88% found once. What was sequenced was PBMCs or T cells enriched from blood (not recorded which). These receptors were taken from a woman aged 40-49 years with acute COVID-19.

This rearrangement joins TRBV4-2 to TRBJ2-2; 8 bases agree with TRBD2. Germline trimming cut 4 bases from V and 4 bases from J; bases unmatched to any gene: 11. There are 17 residues in the CDR3. Germline V gene lookup returns CDR1 LGHNA and CDR2 YNFKEQ. The chain's CDR3 is CASSPTSGRGGTGELFF. The CDR3 coding sequence is TGTGCCAGCAGCCCCACGTCCGGGAGGGGCGGCACCGGGGAGCTGTTTTTT.

The gene calls are TRBV27 and TRBJ1-2; D gene uncertain. V was trimmed by 0 bases and J by 1 base, leaving 9 bases between them. Looked up from germline, CDR1 is MNHEY and CDR2 is SMNVEV (reference sequence). The CDR3 extends over 15 amino acids. As DNA, the CDR3 is TGTGCCAGCAGTTTATCGAACGGTTATAACTATGGCTACACCTTC. Protein product: CASSLSNGYNYGYTF.

The V gene is TRBV11-2, the J gene TRBJ2-1; 7 bases align to TRBD1. CDR1 is SGHAT and CDR2 is FQNNGV in the germline V gene. V lost 1 base, J lost 1 base, and 7 bases stayed unmatched. The length of the CDR3 is 17 residues. Here the CDR3 reads CASSLVFRGQSYNEQFF. The CDR3 DNA reads TGTGCCAGCAGCTTAGTCTTTCGGGGACAGTCCTACAATGAGCAGTTCTTC.

The chain is built from TRBV6-5 and TRBJ1-5; the D gene is possibly TRBD1 (5 bases). The germline gives CDR1 MNHEY, CDR2 SVGAGI. V was cut by 2 bases and J by 5 bases, with 10 bases left in between. The CDR3 runs 14 residues. The CDR3 sequence: CASSYIGGDQPQHF. CDR3 nucleotides: TGTGCCAGCAGTTACATCGGGGGTGATCAGCCCCAGCATTTT.

The chain couples TRBV7-6 to TRBJ1-4, with unresolved D. The germline gives CDR1 SGHVS, CDR2 FNYEAQ. This CDR3 region has 15 residues. Trimming removed 5 bases from V and 5 bases from J, with 15 bases in between. CDR3 bases: TGTGCCAGCAGCCGCCTATCCGTAATGAATGAAAAACTGTTTTTT. Protein product: CASSRLSVMNEKLFF.

The V and J genes are TRBV19 and TRBJ1-2; TRBD1 might be the D (6 bases). V dropped 5 bases and J dropped 1 base, with 17 bases sitting between them. The CDR3 extends over 16 amino acids. Germline values: CDR1 LNHDA, CDR2 SQIVND (reference sequence). In DNA form, the CDR3 reads TGTGCCAGTAGTTCAAGAACAGGGACACTTAACTATGGCTACACCTTC. Translation gives CASSSRTGTLNYGYTF.

This clone was observed once. CDR3 region: CASSQLGSNSNQPQHF. The CDR3 region has the DNA TGTGCCAGCAGTCAGTTGGGCAGCAATAGCAATCAGCCCCAGCATTTT. The chain joins TRBV7-8 to TRBJ1-5; no firm D call. V lost 6 bases, J lost 0 bases, and 15 bases lay in between. The CDR3 contains 16 residues. CDR1 is SGHVS and CDR2 is FQNEAQ in the germline V gene.

CDR3 coding DNA: TGTGCCTGGAGCCAGACGGACAGGGGCTATGGCTACACCTTC. Translating it yields CAWSQTDRGYGYTF. This chain joins TRBV30 and TRBJ1-2, with 9 bases identical to TRBD1. Looked up from germline, CDR1 is GTSNPN and CDR2 is SVGIG (reference sequence). CDR3 length: 14 amino acids. Losses at the gene ends were 3 bases for V and 4 bases for J; bases not matched to a gene: 6. The entire variable domain, with the rest obtained from reference TRBV30 and TRBJ1-2, is as follows: SQTIHQWPATLVQPVGSPLSLECTVEGTSNPNLYWYRQAAGRGLQLLFYSVGIGQISSEVPQNLSASRPQDRQFILSSKKLLLSDSGFYLCAWSQTDRGYGYTFGSGTRLTVV.

The rearrangement joins TRBV18 to TRBJ2-1; 7 positions agree with TRBD1. The V and J ends lost 3 bases and 9 bases, in that order; junction bases with no gene match: 2. The CDR3 runs 12 residues. Germline CDR1 KGHSH, CDR2 LQKENI. The CDR3 protein is CASSPTGREQFF. Written as DNA, the CDR3 is TGTGCCAGCTCACCGACAGGGCGTGAGCAGTTCTTC.

V is TRBV5-6 and J is TRBJ2-7; D is undetermined. The germline V gene has CDR1 SGHDT and CDR2 YYEEEE. Trimming removed 4 bases from V and 2 bases from J, with 13 bases in between. This CDR3 contains 14 residues. In nucleotides, the CDR3 is TGTGCCAGCAGCCGAATCGCGGTAACCTACGAGCAGTACTTC. Its translation: CASSRIAVTYEQYF. The full variable domain, with the rest looked up from reference TRBV5-6 and TRBJ2-7, is DAGVTQSPTHLIKTRGQQVTLRCSPKSGHDTVSWYQQALGQGPQFIFQYYEEEERQRGNFPDRFSGHQFPNYSSELNVNALLLGDSALYLCASSRIAVTYEQYFGPGTRLTVT.